The TCR beta chain described here comes from a study of blood T cell repertoires in COVID-19. Study in general: In each case, the material was cDNA or gDNA derived from T cells, B-cell-depleted T cells, or PBMCs.

In the authors' methods: The assay estimated nucleated cells by amplifying reference gene primers. Profiled with immunoSEQ multiplex PCR; TCRdb holds only in-frame clones, not every one. V and J calls plus clone size are reproduced from that table; the DNA served to infer D and trimming. The table shows more than 95,000 clones, with around 74% occurring only once. This receptor was obtained from a man aged 55 to 70 with acute or convalescent COVID-19. Sample: peripheral blood.

CDR3 in amino acids: CASSPGLAGGRDTYEQYF. The CDR3 nucleotides read TGTGCCAGCAGCCCGGGACTAGCGGGGGGCCGCGATACCTACGAGCAGTACTTC. The chain recombines TRBV7-8 with TRBJ2-7; 15 bases map to TRBD2. The junction had 10 bases not matched to a gene; V was cut back by 5 bases and J by 2 bases. The germline gives CDR1 SGHVS, CDR2 FQNEAQ. The CDR3 is 18 amino acids.